This section outlines one TCR beta chain sequence together with its context. These data come from a study of siplizumab effects on memory and regulatory T cells. The protocol was immunoSEQ multiplex PCR, while the TCRdb copy is restricted to in-frame clones and leaves out a portion. The sample lists tens of thousands of clones; about 97% were seen once. This clonotype was sampled from a human donor in good health. Specimen: naive CD4+ T cells sorted from blood.

CDR3 DNA: TGTGCCAGCAGCTTAGTTGGGGGGCGCGGGGCGGGACGCACAGATACGCAGTATTTT. This gives the protein CASSLVGGRGAGRTDTQYF. The chain is built from TRBV7-9 and TRBJ2-3; D may match TRBD1 or TRBD2 (6 bases each). V was cut by 1 base and J by 1 base, with 21 bases left in between. The CDR3 is made up of 19 amino acids. From germline, CDR1 is SEHNR and CDR2 FQNEAQ (reference sequence).